A single sample is the source of the 27 T cell receptor beta chains below, sequenced in a study of blood T cells in healthy people across ages. A sample-barcoded 5' primer and a J-beta primer mix were used in a second PCR of roughly 7 to 12 cycles. MiXCR, run by TCRdb on the 5' RACE reads, gives a single entry per CDR3 protein. The table shows more than 900,000 distinct CDR3 sequences, with roughly 28% occurring only once. The same sample was also used in a study of T cells of mothers and their children.

The sample consisted of blood. The receptors derive from a woman between 40 and 55 years old in good health.

This clonotype was detected many times. This chain connects TRBV28 to TRBJ2-1; D gene ambiguous. Germline CDR1 MDHEN, CDR2 SYDVKM. Between the trimmed V and J ends, which lost 4 bases and 6 bases, there was a span of 4 bases. CDR3 size: 11 residues. CDR3 bases: TGTGCCAGCAGTTCCCCCAATGAGCAGTTCTTC. Encoded protein: CASSSPNEQFF.

This clonotype appeared many times. The J gene is TRBJ2-7, the V gene TRBV29-1, with a weak D call TRBD2 (5 bases). V was trimmed by 4 bases and J by 11 bases, leaving 21 bases between them. This CDR3 region has 13 residues. CDR1 is SQVTM, CDR2 ANQGSEA, per germline. CDR3 in DNA: TGCAGCGTTGTTCTAGAAGCGGTCCCTATGGAGTACTTC. Translating gives CSVVLEAVPMEYF.

The rearrangement uses TRBV20-1 and TRBJ1-1, with 9 bases aligning to TRBD1. The germline gives CDR1 DFQATT, CDR2 SNEGSKA (reference sequence). Trimming at V came to 6 bases and at J to 1 base, leaving 9 bases not matched to a gene. The CDR3 totals 15 residues. In DNA, the CDR3 is TGCAGTGCCAGGGATACAGGGGGCCCGAACACTGAAGCTTTCTTT. This sequence encodes CSARDTGGPNTEAFF.

This clonotype occurred a few times. A much bigger clone sits one base away, suggesting this may be a read error. CDR3 in amino acids: CSARGHNEQFF. CDR3 DNA: TGCAGTGCTAGGGGACACAATGAGCAGTTCTTC. The chain recombines TRBV20-1 with TRBJ2-1; D possibly matches TRBD1 or TRBD2 (5 bases each). The CDR3 sequence is 11 residues long. Germline CDR1 and CDR2: DFQATT and SNEGSKA (reference sequence). V was pared by 3 bases and J by 5 bases, with 5 bases between.

This clonotype was detected many times. V and J are TRBV21-1 and TRBJ2-3; the table's D call of TRBD2 was not tested on the DNA. TRBV21-1 is a pseudogene. The CDR3 sequence is 19 residues long. Here the CDR3 DNA reads TGTGCCAGCAGCAAATGGCCGGTTCGGGTAGCGGGAGTCACAGATACGCAGTATTTT. Encoded protein: CASSKWPVRVAGVTDTQYF.

The V gene is TRBV12-3 or TRBV12-4, the J gene TRBJ1-4, with D perhaps TRBD1 (5 bases). This CDR3 has 16 amino acids. V lost 0 bases and J lost 10, with 18 bases in between. CDR3 sequence reads: CASSLARAGALGKLFF. The CDR3 DNA follows: TGTGCCAGCAGTTTAGCGCGAGCTGGGGCGCTGGGAAAACTGTTTTTT.

The V gene is TRBV28, the J gene TRBJ1-5; D is possibly TRBD1 (6 bases). CDR3 size: 14 residues. V shed 4 bases and J shed 4 bases, with 11 bases lying between them. Per the germline V gene, CDR1 is MDHEN and CDR2 is SYDVKM. The CDR3 DNA reads as TGTGCCAGCAGTTCCTACACAGGGAATCAGCCCCAGCATTTT. Protein: CASSSYTGNQPQHF. Looking up the rest from reference TRBV28 and TRBJ1-5 gives the full variable domain: DVKVTQSSRYLVKRTGEKVFLECVQDMDHENMFWYRQDPGLGLRLIYFSYDVKMKEKGDIPEGYSVSREKKERFSLILESASTNQTSMYLCASSSYTGNQPQHFGDGTRLSIL.

Comment on this clonotype: This may come from a read error, since a much larger clone is one base off. This chain connects TRBV20-1 to TRBJ2-4; TRBD1 is a possible D gene (5 bases). The J call may be in error: the DNA end matches TRBJ2-7 better. Germline CDR1 is DFQATT and CDR2 is SNEGSKA (reference sequence). The CDR3 totals 13 residues. CDR3 nucleotide sequence: TGCAGTGCTAGAGCTTCAGGGCTCAACGAGCAGTACTTC. As protein: CSARASGLNEQYF.

This clonotype was recorded at least ten times. The chain uses TRBV6-5 and TRBJ2-3, with TRBD1 matching 7 bases. Germline V lookup: CDR1 MNHEY, CDR2 SVGAGI. This CDR3 is 13 amino acids long. With 6 bases clipped from V and 5 bases from J, the junction kept 5 bases outside the gene matches. CDR3 in DNA: TGTGCCAGCAGAGACAGGGTCGGAGATACGCAGTATTTT. Translation gives CASRDRVGDTQYF.

This clonotype was seen at least ten times. The chain joins TRBV18 to TRBJ1-1; D gene unclear. This CDR3 comprises 14 residues. The germline CDR1 and CDR2 sequences are KGHSH and LQKENI. V lost 0 bases and J lost 0, with 5 bases in between. CDR3: CASSPPLMNTEAFF. As DNA, the CDR3 is TGTGCCAGCTCACCACCGTTAATGAACACTGAAGCTTTCTTT.

This clonotype appeared many times. The rearrangement joins TRBV20-1 to TRBJ2-7; D gene ambiguous. The CDR3 runs 13 residues. V was pared by 0 bases and J by 0 bases, with 6 bases between. Per the germline V gene, CDR1 is DFQATT and CDR2 is SNEGSKA (reference sequence). The CDR3 loop is CSARERSSYEQYF. CDR3 coding DNA: TGCAGTGCTAGAGAGAGAAGCTCCTACGAGCAGTACTTC.

In regard to this clonotype: At one of its ends the junction is not consistent with the germline gene, which may arise from a read error. The V and J genes are TRBV20-1 and TRBJ1-1, with D unclear. The germline V gene encodes CDR1 DFQATT and CDR2 SNEGSKA (reference sequence). The CDR3 covers 13 residues. The CDR3 DNA follows: TGCAGTGCTAGGTGGACCGAGAACACTGAAACTTTCTTT. This gives the protein CSARWTENTETFF.

This clonotype was recorded many times. Relative to the germline gene, one junction end is altered; a read error may explain this. The chain couples TRBV18 to TRBJ2-5; 7 bases are a match to TRBD1. The length of the CDR3 is 14 residues. The germline V gene encodes CDR1 KGHSH and CDR2 LQKENI. The CDR3 DNA follows: TGTGCCAGCTCTCCACAGGGTTCAGGGGGAGAGCAGTACTTC. Protein product: CASSPQGSGGEQYF.

The chain joins TRBV3-1 to TRBJ1-2; TRBD1 might be the D (5 bases). The CDR3 loop spans 14 amino acids. Germline CDR1 LGHDT, CDR2 YNNKEL (reference sequence). Trimming stripped 1 base from V and 4 bases from J, with 10 bases between. CDR3: CASSQAGRRYGYTF. In DNA form, the CDR3 reads TGTGCCAGCAGCCAAGCAGGGCGACGCTATGGCTACACCTTC.

This chain links TRBV5-6 with TRBJ2-3, with 8 bases matching TRBD2. The CDR3 is 17 residues long. The J segment lost 2 bases and the V segment lost 4 bases, leaving 12 bases of the junction unmatched. Germline CDR1 is SGHDT and CDR2 is YYEEEE. Here the CDR3 reads CASSPYLVSGATDTQYF. In DNA form, the CDR3 reads TGTGCCAGCAGCCCTTATTTAGTTAGCGGGGCCACAGATACGCAGTATTTT.

Note on this clonotype: It may be a read error: a sequence one base away is much more abundant. The chain is built from TRBV3-1 and TRBJ2-4, with TRBD1 identical over 9 bases. The CDR3 has 14 residues. CDR1 LGHDT and CDR2 YNNKEL come from the germline V gene (reference sequence). Losses at the gene ends were 4 bases for V and 15 bases for J; bases not matched to a gene: 13. In nucleotides, the CDR3 is TGTGCCAGCAGCCTGGGACAGGGCGTGGGCGAGCGGTACTTC. This sequence encodes CASSLGQGVGERYF.

The chain joins TRBV2 to TRBJ2-5; D possibly corresponds to TRBD1 (5 bases). Germline assignment: CDR1 SNHLY and CDR2 FYNNEI. V lost 6 bases, J lost 11 bases, and 22 bases lay in between. CDR3 size: 14 residues. Here the CDR3 reads CASRSTQVKNEQYF. CDR3 nucleotide sequence: TGTGCCAGCAGGTCGACACAGGTAAAGAATGAGCAGTACTTC.

The chain is built from TRBV7-3 and TRBJ2-3; 7 bases agree with TRBD2. Germline CDR1 and CDR2: SGHTA and FQGTGA. The length of the CDR3 is 16 residues. V was clipped by 5 bases and J by 1 base; unmatched bases: 9. Here the CDR3 reads CASSPQGLTGTDTQYF. For the CDR3, the DNA is TGTGCCAGCAGCCCCCAGGGACTAACGGGCACAGATACGCAGTATTTT.

The sample holds many counts of this clonotype. This chain connects TRBV4-2 to TRBJ1-6; D call uncertain. The V end lost 0 bases, the J end lost 4 bases, and 7 bases lay between the germline ends. The CDR3 covers 15 residues. CDR1 LGHNA and CDR2 YNFKEQ come from the germline V gene. The CDR3 protein is CASSQDGQYNSPLHF. The CDR3 DNA reads TGTGCCAGCAGCCAAGATGGGCAGTATAATTCACCCCTCCACTTT.

This clonotype was seen repeatedly, ten times or more. The rearrangement joins TRBV29-1 to TRBJ2-5; a weak D match, TRBD2 (6 bases). Germline assignment: CDR1 SQVTM and CDR2 ANQGSEA. The V and J ends lost 4 bases and 1 base respectively, with 10 bases between them. The CDR3 is 13 residues long. CDR3 DNA sequence: TGCAGCGTTGTGAAGGGACTCCAAGAGACCCAGTACTTC. It codes for CSVVKGLQETQYF.

The chain recombines TRBV28 with TRBJ1-2; D might be TRBD1 (5 bases). In germline, CDR1 is MDHEN, CDR2 SYDVKM. This CDR3 is 15 amino acids long. Deletions cut 3 bases from V and 4 bases from J, with 15 bases between. The CDR3 DNA reads TGTGCCAGCAGTTTCGCCCGGGGGGGGAGCTATGGCTACACCTTC. This translates into CASSFARGGSYGYTF.

This clonotype turned up a few times. The chain recombines TRBV6-1 with TRBJ1-5; TRBD1 agrees at 12 bases. Germline CDR1 reads MNHNS; CDR2 reads SASEGT. This CDR3 is built from 18 residues. The trim removed 6 bases at V and 0 bases at J, leaving 9 bases unmatched. The CDR3 nucleotides read TGTGCCAGCAGCCCCGGGACAGGGGGCCTGTATAGCAATCAGCCCCAGCATTTT. Translation: CASSPGTGGLYSNQPQHF.

This clonotype was detected only a few times. This chain connects TRBV5-8 to TRBJ1-1; a weak D match, TRBD1 (6 bases). The CDR3 is 14 residues long. Trimming left V 5 bases short and J 4 bases short, with 15 bases between. The germline CDR1 and CDR2 sequences are SGHTS and YDEGEE. CDR3 in DNA: TGTGCCAGCAGATTTATAACAGGGTTCACTGAAGCTTTCTTT. This translates into CASRFITGFTEAFF.

The chain links TRBV12-5 to TRBJ2-2; 10 bases map to TRBD2. Trimming took 0 bases from V and 0 from J; bases not matched to a gene: 10. The CDR3 consists of 20 residues. The V gene's germline CDR1 is LGHNT and CDR2 FRNRAP. The CDR3 nucleotides are TGTGCTAGTGGTTTGGTACAAGGAATAGCGGGGGGTCCGAACACCGGGGAGCTGTTTTTT. It encodes CASGLVQGIAGGPNTGELFF.

Only a few counts were recorded for this clonotype. This chain joins TRBV3-1 and TRBJ2-7; weak D call: TRBD1 (6 bases). The CDR3 has 13 amino acids. Germline CDR1 LGHDT, CDR2 YNNKEL (reference sequence). V lost 3 bases and J lost 6, with 12 bases in between. The chain's CDR3 is CASSQGVGGEQYF. DNA for the CDR3: TGTGCCAGCAGCCAGGGAGTAGGGGGCGAGCAGTACTTC.

The chain has TRBV7-8 and TRBJ1-2; TRBD1 agrees at 8 bases. The CDR3 spans 14 residues. Germline assignment: CDR1 SGHVS and CDR2 FQNEAQ. J was trimmed by 0 bases and V by 5 bases; bases with no gene match: 2. This CDR3 reads CASSNRGTNYGYTF. The CDR3, as DNA: TGTGCCAGCAGCAACAGGGGGACTAACTATGGCTACACCTTC.

V and J are TRBV27 and TRBJ1-2; 7 bases are shared with TRBD1. This CDR3 is 13 amino acids long. Germline assignment: CDR1 MNHEY and CDR2 SMNVEV (reference sequence). The J segment lost 5 bases and the V segment lost 7 bases, leaving 7 bases of the junction unmatched. The CDR3 DNA reads TGTGCCAGCACTGACAGGGCGGGTTATGGCTACACCTTC. Translating it yields CASTDRAGYGYTF.